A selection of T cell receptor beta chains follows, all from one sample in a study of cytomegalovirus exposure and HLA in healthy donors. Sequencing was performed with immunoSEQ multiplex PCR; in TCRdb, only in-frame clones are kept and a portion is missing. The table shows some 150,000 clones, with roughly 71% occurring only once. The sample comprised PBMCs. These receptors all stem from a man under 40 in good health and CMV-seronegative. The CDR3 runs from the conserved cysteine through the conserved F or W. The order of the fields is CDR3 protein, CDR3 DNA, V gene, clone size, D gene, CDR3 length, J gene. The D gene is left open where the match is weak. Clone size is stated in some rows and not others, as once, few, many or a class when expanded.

CDR3aa: CASRPGTSGSFPQFF; CDR3nt: TGTGCCAGCAGACCTGGGACTAGCGGATCCTTTCCCCAGTTCTTC; v_gene: TRBV2; abundance: .; d_gene: TRBD2; len: 15; j_gene: TRBJ2-1
CDR3aa: CASSLHAGTSYSPLHF; CDR3nt: TGTGCCAGCAGCCTCCACGCCGGGACAAGTTATTCACCCCTCCACTTT; v_gene: TRBV14; abundance: .; d_gene: .; len: 16; j_gene: TRBJ1-6
CDR3aa: CASSLGLIQDTQYF; CDR3nt: TGTGCCAGCAGCTTGGGACTGATCCAGGATACGCAGTATTTT; v_gene: TRBV7-9; abundance: .; d_gene: .; len: 14; j_gene: TRBJ2-3
CDR3aa: CASSPGQSYGYTF; CDR3nt: TGTGCCAGCAGCCCGGGACAAAGCTACGGCTACACCTTC; v_gene: TRBV6-6; abundance: .; d_gene: .; len: 13; j_gene: TRBJ1-2
CDR3aa: CASSYQGQGAHSPLHF; CDR3nt: TGTGCCAGCAGTTACCAAGGACAGGGGGCACATTCACCCCTCCACTTT; v_gene: TRBV6-5; abundance: .; d_gene: TRBD1; len: 16; j_gene: TRBJ1-6
CDR3aa: CASSSDRADYGYTF; CDR3nt: TGTGCCAGCAGCTCGGACAGGGCGGACTATGGCTACACCTTC; v_gene: TRBV5-6; abundance: .; d_gene: TRBD1; len: 14; j_gene: TRBJ1-2
CDR3aa: CAWSGNGQGFTEAFF; CDR3nt: TGTGCCTGGAGCGGCAATGGACAGGGGTTCACTGAAGCTTTCTTT; v_gene: TRBV30; abundance: .; d_gene: TRBD1; len: 15; j_gene: TRBJ1-1
CDR3aa: CASSLARNNEQFF; CDR3nt: TGTGCCAGCAGCTTAGCGCGGAACAATGAGCAGTTCTTC; v_gene: TRBV7-6; abundance: .; d_gene: .; len: 13; j_gene: TRBJ2-1
CDR3aa: CASSSGRQASNQPQHF; CDR3nt: TGTGCCAGCAGTTCCGGACGACAGGCTAGCAATCAGCCCCAGCATTTT; v_gene: TRBV28; abundance: .; d_gene: .; len: 16; j_gene: TRBJ1-5
CDR3aa: CASSLELVRFGNNEQFF; CDR3nt: TGTGCCAGCTCACTTGAACTAGTTCGGTTCGGCAACAATGAGCAGTTCTTC; v_gene: TRBV18; abundance: .; d_gene: .; len: 17; j_gene: TRBJ2-1
CDR3aa: CASKELAGPTETQYF; CDR3nt: TGTGCCAGCAAGGAACTAGCGGGCCCCACGGAGACCCAGTACTTC; v_gene: TRBV7-8; abundance: .; d_gene: TRBD2; len: 15; j_gene: TRBJ2-5
CDR3aa: CASSLYTTGELFF; CDR3nt: TGTGCCAGCAGTCTGTACACCACCGGGGAGCTGTTTTTT; v_gene: TRBV27; abundance: .; d_gene: .; len: 13; j_gene: TRBJ2-2
CDR3aa: CASSFDTSYEQYF; CDR3nt: TGTGCCAGCAGCTTCGACACCTCCTACGAGCAGTACTTC; v_gene: TRBV7-6; abundance: .; d_gene: .; len: 13; j_gene: TRBJ2-7
CDR3aa: CASSFLPNTEAFF; CDR3nt: TGTGCCAGCAGCTTCCTACCGAACACTGAAGCTTTCTTT; v_gene: TRBV27; abundance: .; d_gene: .; len: 13; j_gene: TRBJ1-1
CDR3aa: CASSRDSRTGANVLTF; CDR3nt: TGTGCCAGTAGTAGGGACAGTCGGACGGGGGCCAACGTCCTGACTTTC; v_gene: TRBV19; abundance: .; d_gene: TRBD1; len: 16; j_gene: TRBJ2-6
CDR3aa: CASRRYDRGDTDTQYF; CDR3nt: TGTGCCAGCAGGAGGTATGACCGGGGGGACACAGATACGCAGTATTTT; v_gene: TRBV28; abundance: once; d_gene: TRBD2; len: 16; j_gene: TRBJ2-3
CDR3aa: CASRSRDRGLGGEKLFF; CDR3nt: TGTGCCAGCAGAAGCCGGGACAGGGGGCTTGGTGGTGAAAAACTGTTTTTT; v_gene: TRBV7-8; abundance: few; d_gene: TRBD1; len: 17; j_gene: TRBJ1-4
CDR3aa: CASSLAGEYNEQFF; CDR3nt: TGTGCCAGCAGCCTAGCGGGGGAATACAATGAGCAGTTCTTC; v_gene: TRBV7-3; abundance: .; d_gene: TRBD2; len: 14; j_gene: TRBJ2-1
CDR3aa: CASSSIPGLLNTEAFF; CDR3nt: TGTGCCAGCAGCTCCATACCGGGACTGCTGAACACTGAAGCTTTCTTT; v_gene: TRBV7-2; abundance: .; d_gene: .; len: 16; j_gene: TRBJ1-1
CDR3aa: CASSVDPGQGGEKLFF; CDR3nt: TGTGCCAGCAGCGTCGATCCGGGACAGGGTGGCGAGAAACTGTTTTTT; v_gene: TRBV5-8; abundance: .; d_gene: TRBD1; len: 16; j_gene: TRBJ1-4
CDR3aa: CASSDESVDTQYF; CDR3nt: TGTGCCAGCAGTGATGAGTCCGTGGATACGCAGTATTTT; v_gene: TRBV2; abundance: .; d_gene: .; len: 13; j_gene: TRBJ2-3
CDR3aa: CASSQGENYEQYF; CDR3nt: TGCGCCAGCAGCCAAGGTGAGAATTACGAGCAGTACTTC; v_gene: TRBV4-1; abundance: .; d_gene: .; len: 13; j_gene: TRBJ2-7
CDR3aa: CAWSVPGGNQPQHF; CDR3nt: TGTGCCTGGAGTGTTCCAGGGGGCAATCAGCCCCAGCATTTT; v_gene: TRBV30; abundance: few; d_gene: .; len: 14; j_gene: TRBJ1-5
CDR3aa: CASTRQGSGNTIYF; CDR3nt: TGTGCCAGCACCCGACAGGGCTCTGGAAACACCATATATTTT; v_gene: TRBV6-6; abundance: .; d_gene: TRBD1; len: 14; j_gene: TRBJ1-3
CDR3aa: CASSRAGTNEKLFF; CDR3nt: TGTGCCAGCTCACGGGCAGGGACTAATGAAAAACTGTTTTTT; v_gene: TRBV18; abundance: .; d_gene: .; len: 14; j_gene: TRBJ1-4
CDR3aa: CASSTAGGSYGYTF; CDR3nt: TGTGCCAGCAGTACGGCGGGGGGGTCCTATGGCTACACCTTC; v_gene: TRBV6-5; abundance: .; d_gene: .; len: 14; j_gene: TRBJ1-2
CDR3aa: CAISEGASYEQYF; CDR3nt: TGTGCCATCAGTGAGGGGGCCTCCTACGAGCAGTACTTC; v_gene: TRBV10-3; abundance: few; d_gene: .; len: 13; j_gene: TRBJ2-7
CDR3aa: CASSQDRTDTQYF; CDR3nt: TGTGCCAGCAGCCAAGATCGTACAGATACGCAGTATTTT; v_gene: TRBV4-2; abundance: few; d_gene: .; len: 13; j_gene: TRBJ2-3